Shown below are 8 T cell receptor beta chains from a single sample sequenced in a study of monozygotic twins with inflammatory bowel disease. TCRdb re-called the 5' RACE reads and shows each CDR3 protein once, DNA omitted. The table for this sample gives over 100,000 distinct CDR3 sequences. The sample consisted of blood. All receptors derive from a human donor with ulcerative colitis or Crohn's disease, or a healthy co-twin of an affected twin (not recorded which).

The V and J genes are TRBV28 and TRBJ1-2; the TCRdb D gene call, TRBD1, has no DNA to confirm it. The CDR3 runs to 13 residues. The germline CDR1 and CDR2 sequences are MDHEN and SYDVKM. CDR3 region: CASSLGTGRGYTF.

CDR3: CSARRGSSYNEQFF. J is TRBJ2-1 and V is TRBV20-1; TCRdb calls TRBD2, which cannot be checked without DNA. The CDR3 covers 14 residues. CDR1 and CDR2 from the germline V gene are DFQATT and SNEGSKA (reference sequence).

The chain is built from TRBV5-1 and TRBJ2-5. There are 14 residues in the CDR3. Germline V lookup: CDR1 SGHRS, CDR2 YFSETQ. This CDR3 is CASSPGTSAETQYF.

The chain has TRBV10-3 and TRBJ2-3. The CDR3 loop spans 14 amino acids. The germline V gene has CDR1 ENHRY and CDR2 SYGVKD. This CDR3 is CAIRDGASTDTQYF.

The chain links TRBV7-3 to TRBJ1-2; without DNA, the TCRdb call of TRBD1 cannot be checked. Germline V gene data show CDR1 as SGHTA and CDR2 as FQGTGA. The CDR3 extends over 13 amino acids. The CDR3 loop reads CASSSRTGSGYTF. Complete variable domain (other parts from reference TRBV7-3 and TRBJ1-2): GAGVSQTPSNKVTEKGKYVELRCDPISGHTALYWYRQSLGQGPEFLIYFQGTGAADDSGLPNDRFFAVRPEGSVSTLKIQRTERGDSAVYLCASSSRTGSGYTFGSGTRLTVV.

The CDR3 loop reads CATSDSLVLDEQFF. The chain uses TRBV24-1 and TRBJ2-1. Germline V gene lookup returns CDR1 KGHDR and CDR2 SFDVKD. This CDR3 has 14 amino acids.

This chain uses TRBV20-1 with TRBJ2-1. The CDR3 covers 16 residues. Germline V gene data show CDR1 as DFQATT and CDR2 as SNEGSKA (reference sequence). The CDR3 is CSARVPLAGVYNEQFF.

This chain connects TRBV6-5 to TRBJ1-3; the D gene TCRdb calls, TRBD1, cannot be checked with no DNA. The CDR3 contains 15 residues. CDR1 is MNHEY and CDR2 is SVGAGI in the germline V gene. The CDR3 loop reads CASSYSQGWRNTIYF.